The rows below give T cell receptor beta chains drawn from one sample of a study of cytomegalovirus exposure and HLA in healthy donors. The repertoire was sequenced with immunoSEQ multiplex PCR; TCRdb's copy has only in-frame clones and lacks some. The profile shows about 150,000 clones, 80% to 85% of them singletons. Sequencing was carried out using PBMCs. The receptors here all came from a boy under 10 years old in good health and CMV-seronegative. CDR3s include the opening cysteine and the closing phenylalanine or tryptophan. A D gene is named only where the DNA matches it firmly. Expanded clones are given a class, and other clones once, few, many or no size at all.

CASIRGNEKLFF TGTGCCAGCATAAGGGGCAATGAAAAACTGTTTTTT TRBJ1-4 . TRBV6-1 12 .
CASSENAGGNQPQHF TGTGCCAGCAGCGAGAACGCAGGGGGCAATCAGCCCCAGCATTTT TRBJ1-5 . TRBV6-4 15 .
CASSLGLGRWGRVYEQYF TGTGCCAGCAGCTTAGGGCTAGGTAGATGGGGGCGCGTCTACGAGCAGTACTTC TRBJ2-7 . TRBV7-2 18 .
CASSTNVRGNQGYTF TGTGCCAGCAGCACAAACGTACGGGGGAACCAGGGCTACACCTTC TRBJ1-2 . TRBV27 15 .
CSAGPLPGGTEAFF TGCAGCGCTGGACCCCTCCCCGGAGGGACTGAAGCTTTCTTT TRBJ1-1 once TRBV29-1 14 .
CASSFRDRANQPQHF TGTGCCAGCAGCTTCCGGGACAGGGCCAATCAGCCCCAGCATTTT TRBJ1-5 . TRBV5-8 15 TRBD1
CASSISAVANEKLFF TGTGCCAGTAGTATCTCGGCAGTAGCGAACGAAAAACTGTTTTTT TRBJ1-4 . TRBV19 15 .
CASSSKPTGGRVANTDTQYF TGTGCCAGCAGCTCGAAGCCGACAGGGGGCCGAGTTGCCAACACAGATACGCAGTATTTT TRBJ2-3 . TRBV13 20 TRBD1
CASSVGGLGHNEQFF TGTGCCAGCAGCGTAGGAGGGCTTGGGCACAATGAGCAGTTCTTC TRBJ2-1 . TRBV9 15 .
CASSAGTLSSYEQYF TGTGCCAGCAGCGCGGGGACTCTAAGCTCCTACGAGCAGTACTTC TRBJ2-7 . TRBV9 15 .
CASSQDRGLATDTQYF TGCGCCAGCAGCCAAGATCGGGGACTAGCCACAGATACGCAGTATTTT TRBJ2-3 few TRBV4-3 16 TRBD2
CASSPCGLTDTQYF TGTGCCAGCAGCCCCTGCGGGCTGACAGATACGCAGTATTTT TRBJ2-3 . TRBV21-1 14 .
CASSLDRWGTGGKNEQFF TGTGCCAGCAGCTTAGATCGATGGGGGACAGGGGGAAAGAATGAGCAGTTCTTC TRBJ2-1 . TRBV11-3 18 TRBD1
CASSAQGGDSNSGANVLTF TGCGCCAGCAGCGCACAGGGGGGGGACTCTAACTCTGGGGCCAACGTCCTGACTTTC TRBJ2-6 . TRBV4-1 19 .
CASSPRLAGGPRGSYEQYF TGTGCCAGCAGCCCCAGACTAGCGGGAGGGCCTCGGGGCTCCTACGAGCAGTACTTC TRBJ2-7 . TRBV13 19 TRBD2
CASGPYAYTF TGTGCCAGCGGTCCCTACGCGTACACCTTC TRBJ1-2 few TRBV7-6 10 .
CATSRDLDSEARGWYF TGTGCCACCAGCAGAGATCTAGATTCGGAGGCAAGGGGGTGGTATTTT TRBJ2-3 . TRBV15 16 .
CASSPVGSRGETQYF TGTGCCAGCAGCCCAGTGGGTAGCAGGGGAGAGACCCAGTACTTC TRBJ2-5 . TRBV7-2 15 .
CASSLDLAVQETQYF TGTGCCAGCAGCTTGGATTTAGCGGTACAAGAGACCCAGTACTTC TRBJ2-5 . TRBV5-6 15 .
CASSLNLQGSGELFF TGTGCCAGCAGCTTAAATCTACAGGGCTCCGGGGAGCTGTTTTTT TRBJ2-2 . TRBV11-2 15 .
CSVVRGKGYNEQFF TGCAGCGTTGTACGGGGTAAAGGCTACAATGAGCAGTTCTTC TRBJ2-1 once TRBV29-1 14 .
CASGDGGSHYEQYF TGCGCCAGCGGAGATGGCGGCAGCCACTACGAGCAGTACTTC TRBJ2-7 . TRBV10-1 14 .
CASSRGGGEKLFF TGTGCCAGCAGTAGGGGAGGTGGGGAAAAACTGTTTTTT TRBJ1-4 few TRBV6-5 13 .
CASSQDGQKLFF TGCGCCAGCAGCCAAGATGGGCAAAAACTGTTTTTT TRBJ1-4 . TRBV4-1 12 .
CAWRRKSTNQPQHF TGTGCCTGGAGGAGGAAGTCGACCAATCAGCCCCAGCATTTT TRBJ1-5 . TRBV30 14 .
CASSSERGGLDEQFF TGTGCCAGCAGTTCCGAGCGGGGGGGCTTGGATGAGCAGTTCTTC TRBJ2-1 . TRBV6-1 15 TRBD2
CASSIGGRDEKLFF TGTGCCAGTAGTATCGGGGGGAGGGATGAAAAACTGTTTTTT TRBJ1-4 . TRBV19 14 .
CASSYSGSGASYEQYF TGTGCCAGCAGTTACTCGGGTAGCGGGGCATCATACGAGCAGTACTTC TRBJ2-7 . TRBV6-6 16 TRBD2
CSAVRDREQFF TGCAGTGCGGTCCGGGACAGGGAGCAGTTCTTC TRBJ2-1 once TRBV20-1 11 TRBD1
CASSAGREWYEQYF TGTGCCAGCAGCGCTGGCAGGGAATGGTACGAGCAGTACTTC TRBJ2-7 . TRBV6-6 14 .
CASSVGTGTDTQYF TGTGCCAGCAGCGTAGGTACGGGCACAGATACGCAGTATTTT TRBJ2-3 . TRBV9 14 .
CASSELGRSNQPQHF TGTGCCAGCAGTGAACTGGGGAGGAGCAATCAGCCCCAGCATTTT TRBJ1-5 . TRBV2 15 .
CASRGQSPIFLTYEQYF TGTGCCAGCAGGGGACAAAGCCCCATATTTTTAACCTACGAGCAGTACTTC TRBJ2-7 once TRBV27 17 .
CASSLMDRYTEAFF TGTGCCAGCAGCTTAATGGACAGGTACACTGAAGCTTTCTTT TRBJ1-1 . TRBV7-8 14 TRBD1
CASSQTGKLETQYF TGTGCCAGCAGCCAGACGGGGAAGCTCGAGACCCAGTACTTC TRBJ2-5 . TRBV11-2 14 .
CSVELPGGGNQPQHF TGCAGCGTTGAATTACCAGGGGGCGGCAATCAGCCCCAGCATTTT TRBJ1-5 . TRBV29-1 15 TRBD1
CASSSGPRTVYEQYF TGTGCCAGCAGCTCAGGACCCAGGACAGTTTACGAGCAGTACTTC TRBJ2-7 . TRBV7-8 15 .
CASSFYQVTITEAFF TGTGCCAGCAGTTTCTATCAGGTAACGATCACTGAAGCTTTCTTT TRBJ1-1 once TRBV6-5 15 .
CASSLSGEQFF TGTGCCAGCAGCTTAAGCGGTGAGCAGTTCTTC TRBJ2-1 . TRBV7-3 11 .
CASSLGVLDAQFF TGTGCCAGCAGTTTGGGAGTACTAGACGCGCAGTTCTTC TRBJ2-1 . TRBV27 13 .
CASSQSGLALYEQYF TGCGCCAGCAGCCAATCGGGACTAGCGCTCTACGAGCAGTACTTC TRBJ2-7 . TRBV4-3 15 TRBD2
CASSVSSGDRGIERISTDTQYF TGTGCCAGCAGTGTCTCTTCTGGGGACAGGGGGATAGAGCGGATAAGCACAGATACGCAGTATTTT TRBJ2-3 . TRBV2 22 TRBD1
CASSRKCSYEQYF TGTGCCAGCAGCCGAAAGTGTAGCTACGAGCAGTACTTC TRBJ2-7 . TRBV4-2 13 .
CASSLNRTGPWELFF TGTGCCAGCAGCTTGAACCGGACTGGGCCGTGGGAGCTGTTTTTT TRBJ2-2 . TRBV5-4 15 .
CASSVELVSTDTQYF TGTGCCAGCAGCGTAGAATTAGTGAGCACAGATACGCAGTATTTT TRBJ2-3 . TRBV9 15 .
CASSYNIGTDTQYF TGCGCCAGCAGCTATAACATCGGCACAGATACGCAGTATTTT TRBJ2-3 . TRBV5-1 14 .
CASSGAGGSQETQYF TGTGCCAGCTCGGGAGCGGGAGGGAGCCAAGAGACCCAGTACTTC TRBJ2-5 . TRBV18 15 TRBD2